This T cell receptor beta chain is from a study of T cell responses to AZD1222 COVID-19 vaccine. Study as a whole: Researchers grouped second doses given at about 4 or about 12 weeks into one pool.

Data came from immunoSEQ multiplex PCR; TCRdb stores just in-frame clones and leaves some out. The sample contains 90,000 to 120,000 clones, roughly 90% of which appear only once. Germline lookup yields CDR1 WSHSY and CDR2 SAAADI. CDR3 size: 15 residues. Trimming cost V 7 bases and J 13 bases; bases outside gene matches: 14. As for this clone: Its cognate antigen is unknown.

General observations from the study: Baseline testing showed seropositivity in only 6 or 7 AZD1222 recipients. Vaccination with two AZD1222 doses was followed by a rise in Spike-specific TCR breadth and depth.

The source material was peripheral blood, sampled on day 0 of AZD1222 vaccination. The receptor comes from an adult in good health. V usage is TRBV10-2 and J usage is TRBJ1-6; 9 bases are a match to TRBD1. The CDR3 coding sequence is TGCGCCAGCAAAGACAGGGGGACAGCAATTGGTCCCCTCCACTTT. This translates into CASKDRGTAIGPLHF.